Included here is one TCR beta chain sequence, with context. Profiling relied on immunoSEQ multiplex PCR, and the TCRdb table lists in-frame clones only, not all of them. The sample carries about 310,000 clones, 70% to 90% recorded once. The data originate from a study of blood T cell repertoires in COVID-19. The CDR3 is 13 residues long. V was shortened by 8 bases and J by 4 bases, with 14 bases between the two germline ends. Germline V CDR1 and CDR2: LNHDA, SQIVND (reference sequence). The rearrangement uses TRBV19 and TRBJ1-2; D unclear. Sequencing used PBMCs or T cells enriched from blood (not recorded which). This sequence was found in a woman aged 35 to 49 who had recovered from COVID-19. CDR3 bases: TGTGCCAGTCACCAGGATCGCCTCTATGGCTACACCTTC. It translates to CASHQDRLYGYTF.